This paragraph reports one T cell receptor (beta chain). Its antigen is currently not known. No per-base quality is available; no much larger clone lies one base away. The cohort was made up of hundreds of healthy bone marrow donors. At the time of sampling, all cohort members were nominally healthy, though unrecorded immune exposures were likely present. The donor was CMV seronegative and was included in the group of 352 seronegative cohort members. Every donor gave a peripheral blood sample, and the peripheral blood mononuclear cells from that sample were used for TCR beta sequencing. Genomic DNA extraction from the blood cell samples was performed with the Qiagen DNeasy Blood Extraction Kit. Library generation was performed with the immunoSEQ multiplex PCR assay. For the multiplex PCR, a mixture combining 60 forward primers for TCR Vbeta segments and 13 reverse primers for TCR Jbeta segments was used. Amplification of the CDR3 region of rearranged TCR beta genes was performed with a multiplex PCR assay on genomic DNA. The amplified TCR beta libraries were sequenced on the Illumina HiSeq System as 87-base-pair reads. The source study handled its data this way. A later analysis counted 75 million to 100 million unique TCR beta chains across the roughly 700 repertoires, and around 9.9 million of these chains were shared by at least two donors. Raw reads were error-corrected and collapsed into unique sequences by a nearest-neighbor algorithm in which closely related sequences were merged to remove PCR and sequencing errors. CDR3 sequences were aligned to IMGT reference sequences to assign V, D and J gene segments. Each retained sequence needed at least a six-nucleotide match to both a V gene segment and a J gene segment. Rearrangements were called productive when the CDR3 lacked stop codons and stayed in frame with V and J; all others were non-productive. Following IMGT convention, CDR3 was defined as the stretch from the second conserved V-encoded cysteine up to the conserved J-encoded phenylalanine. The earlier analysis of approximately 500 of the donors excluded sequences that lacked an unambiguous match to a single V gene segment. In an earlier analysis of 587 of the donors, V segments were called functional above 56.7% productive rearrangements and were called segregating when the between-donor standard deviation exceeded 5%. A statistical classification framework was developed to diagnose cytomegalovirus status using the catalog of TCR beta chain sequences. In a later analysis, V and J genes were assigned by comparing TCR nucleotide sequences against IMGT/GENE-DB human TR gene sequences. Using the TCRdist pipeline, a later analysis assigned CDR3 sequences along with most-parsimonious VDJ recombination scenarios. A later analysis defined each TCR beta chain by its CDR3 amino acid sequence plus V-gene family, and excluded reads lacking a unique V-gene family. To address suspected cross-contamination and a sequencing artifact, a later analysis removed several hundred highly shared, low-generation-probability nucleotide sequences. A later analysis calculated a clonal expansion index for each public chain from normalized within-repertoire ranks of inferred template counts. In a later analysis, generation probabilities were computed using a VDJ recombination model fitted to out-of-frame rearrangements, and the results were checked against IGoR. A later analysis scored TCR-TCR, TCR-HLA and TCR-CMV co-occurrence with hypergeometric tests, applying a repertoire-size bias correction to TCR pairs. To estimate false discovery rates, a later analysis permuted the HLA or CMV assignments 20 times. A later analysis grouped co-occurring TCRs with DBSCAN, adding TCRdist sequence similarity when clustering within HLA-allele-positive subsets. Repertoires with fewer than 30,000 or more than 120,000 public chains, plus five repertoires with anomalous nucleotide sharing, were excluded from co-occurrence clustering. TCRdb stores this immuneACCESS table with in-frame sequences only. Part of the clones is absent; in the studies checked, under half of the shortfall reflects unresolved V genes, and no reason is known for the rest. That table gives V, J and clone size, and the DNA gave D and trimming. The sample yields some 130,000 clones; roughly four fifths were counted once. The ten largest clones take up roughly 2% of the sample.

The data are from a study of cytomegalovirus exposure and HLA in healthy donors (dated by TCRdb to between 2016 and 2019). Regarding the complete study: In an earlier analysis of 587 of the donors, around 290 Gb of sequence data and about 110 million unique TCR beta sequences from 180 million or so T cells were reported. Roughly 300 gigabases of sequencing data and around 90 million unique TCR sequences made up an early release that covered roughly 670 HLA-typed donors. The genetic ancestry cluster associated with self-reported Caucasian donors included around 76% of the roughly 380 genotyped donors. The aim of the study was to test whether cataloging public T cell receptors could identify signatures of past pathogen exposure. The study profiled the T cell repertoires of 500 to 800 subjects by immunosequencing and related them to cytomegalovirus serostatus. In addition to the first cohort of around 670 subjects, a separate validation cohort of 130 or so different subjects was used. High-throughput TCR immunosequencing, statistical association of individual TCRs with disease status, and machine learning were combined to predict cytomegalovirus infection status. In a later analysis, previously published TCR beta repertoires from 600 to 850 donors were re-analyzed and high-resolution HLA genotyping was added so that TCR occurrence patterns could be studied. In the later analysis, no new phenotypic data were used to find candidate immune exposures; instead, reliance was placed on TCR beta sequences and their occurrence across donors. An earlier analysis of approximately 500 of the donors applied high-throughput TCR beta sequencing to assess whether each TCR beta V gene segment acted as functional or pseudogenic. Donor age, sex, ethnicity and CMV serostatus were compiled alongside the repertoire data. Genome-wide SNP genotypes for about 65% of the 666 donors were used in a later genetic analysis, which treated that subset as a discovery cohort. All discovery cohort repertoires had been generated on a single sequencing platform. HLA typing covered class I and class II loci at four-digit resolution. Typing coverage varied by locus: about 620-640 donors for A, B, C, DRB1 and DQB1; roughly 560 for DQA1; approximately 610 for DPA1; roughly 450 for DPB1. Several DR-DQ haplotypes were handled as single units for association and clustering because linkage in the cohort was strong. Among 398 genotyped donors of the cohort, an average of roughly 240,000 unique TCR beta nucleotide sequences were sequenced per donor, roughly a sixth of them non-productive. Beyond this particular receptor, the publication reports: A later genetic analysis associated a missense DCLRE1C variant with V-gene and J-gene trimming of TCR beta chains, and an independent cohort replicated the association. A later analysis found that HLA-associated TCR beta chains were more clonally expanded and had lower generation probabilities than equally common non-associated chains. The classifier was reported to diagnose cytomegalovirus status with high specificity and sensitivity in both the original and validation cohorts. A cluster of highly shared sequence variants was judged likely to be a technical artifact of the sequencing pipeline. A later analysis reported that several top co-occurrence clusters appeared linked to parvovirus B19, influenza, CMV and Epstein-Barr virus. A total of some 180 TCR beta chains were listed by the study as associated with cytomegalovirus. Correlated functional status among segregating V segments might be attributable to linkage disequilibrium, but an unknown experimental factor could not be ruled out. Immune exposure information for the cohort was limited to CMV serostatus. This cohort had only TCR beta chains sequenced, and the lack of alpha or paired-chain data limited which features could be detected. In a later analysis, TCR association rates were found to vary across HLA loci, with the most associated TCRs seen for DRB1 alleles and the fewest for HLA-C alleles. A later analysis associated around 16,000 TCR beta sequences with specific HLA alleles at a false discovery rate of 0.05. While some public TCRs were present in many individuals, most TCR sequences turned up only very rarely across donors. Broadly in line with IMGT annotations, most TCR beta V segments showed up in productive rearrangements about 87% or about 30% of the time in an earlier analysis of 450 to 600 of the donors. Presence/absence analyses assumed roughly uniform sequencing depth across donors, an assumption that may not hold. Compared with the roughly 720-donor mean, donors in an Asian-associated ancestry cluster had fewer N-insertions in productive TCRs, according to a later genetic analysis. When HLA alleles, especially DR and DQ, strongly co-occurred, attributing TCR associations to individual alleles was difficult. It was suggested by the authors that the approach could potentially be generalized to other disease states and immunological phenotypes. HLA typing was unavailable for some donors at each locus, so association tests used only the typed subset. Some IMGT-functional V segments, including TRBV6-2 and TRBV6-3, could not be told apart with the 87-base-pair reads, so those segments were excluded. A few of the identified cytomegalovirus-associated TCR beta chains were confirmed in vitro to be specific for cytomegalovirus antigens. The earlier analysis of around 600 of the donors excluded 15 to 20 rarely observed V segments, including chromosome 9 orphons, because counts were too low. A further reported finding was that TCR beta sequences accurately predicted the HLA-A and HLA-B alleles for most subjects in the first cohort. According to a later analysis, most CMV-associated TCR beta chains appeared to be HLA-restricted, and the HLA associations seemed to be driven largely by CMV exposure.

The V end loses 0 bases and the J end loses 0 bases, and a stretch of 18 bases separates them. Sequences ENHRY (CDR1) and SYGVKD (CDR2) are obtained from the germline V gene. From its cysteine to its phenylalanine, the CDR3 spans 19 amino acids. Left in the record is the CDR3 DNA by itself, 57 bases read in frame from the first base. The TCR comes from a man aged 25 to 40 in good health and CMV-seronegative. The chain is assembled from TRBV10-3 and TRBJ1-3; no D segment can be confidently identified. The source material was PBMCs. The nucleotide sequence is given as TGTGCCATCAGTGAGTCGATGGGCCGCAGAGACCTCTCTGGAAACACCATATATTTT. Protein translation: CAISESMGRRDLSGNTIYF.